This section outlines one T cell receptor (beta chain) sequence together with its context. Its specificity is unknown. The data originate from a study of response to subunit inactivated influenza vaccine. Study-wide results and limits: The authors offered the suggestion that each seasonal influenza vaccination recruits few new T cells.

Via MiXCR, TCRdb re-called the RT-PCR reads, giving one row per CDR3 protein. The sample contains hundreds of thousands of distinct CDR3 sequences, around 8% of which appear only once. The sample in question was PBMCs from blood, obtained approximately 25 months after vaccination. This sequence originates from a man between 50 and 70 years old who received an inactivated influenza vaccine.

The DNA for the CDR3 is TGTGCCAGCAGCCCCGAGGCAGGGGCCTACAATGAGCAGTTCTTC. Its protein product is CASSPEAGAYNEQFF. V and J are TRBV5-6 and TRBJ2-1; D perhaps matches TRBD1 (6 bases). The CDR3 is 15 amino acids. CDR1 is SGHDT, CDR2 YYEEEE, per germline. The ends were cut back, 4 bases at V and 2 bases at J, with 13 bases in the middle.